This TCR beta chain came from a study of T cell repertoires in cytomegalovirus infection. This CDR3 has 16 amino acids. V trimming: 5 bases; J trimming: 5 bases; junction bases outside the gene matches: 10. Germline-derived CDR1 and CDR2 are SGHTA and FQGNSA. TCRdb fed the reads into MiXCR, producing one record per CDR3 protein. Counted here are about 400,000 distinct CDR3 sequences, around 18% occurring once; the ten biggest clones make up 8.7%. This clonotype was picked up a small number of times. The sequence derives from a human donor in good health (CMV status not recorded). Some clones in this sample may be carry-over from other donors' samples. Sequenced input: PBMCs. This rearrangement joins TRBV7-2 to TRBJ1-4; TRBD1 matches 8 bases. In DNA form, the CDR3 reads TGTGCCAGCAGCCCAGGGGGCGGATTGCGAAATGAAAAACTGTTTTTT. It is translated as CASSPGGGLRNEKLFF.